This passage covers 5 T cell receptor beta chains from one sample sequenced in a study of metastatic and nonmetastatic thyroid tumors. Treatment of any kind had been given to no patient before thyroid surgery. MiXCR re-clonotyped the PCR reads for TCRdb. The top ten hold around two fifths of the sample, which has tens of thousands of clones, roughly 20% seen once. Sequenced: blood. The receptors here all came from a female donor with papillary thyroid cancer or a benign thyroid nodule (not recorded which). Some clones in this sample may be carry-over from other donors' samples.

This clone was seen at least ten times. The same CDR3 can be traced to other DNA sequences in this sample. This chain joins TRBV20-1 and TRBJ2-5; the match to TRBD1 covers 11 bases. V was pared by 4 bases and J by 4 bases, with 5 bases of the junction left unmatched. Germline CDR1 reads DFQATT; CDR2 reads SNEGSKA (reference sequence). CDR3 length equals 14 residues. CDR3 sequence (DNA): TGCAGTGCTAAATGGACAGGGGGCAGAGAGACCCAGTACTTC. It codes for CSAKWTGGRETQYF.

This clone was seen repeatedly, ten times or more. The V gene is TRBV2, the J gene TRBJ1-2; D is unresolved. CDR1 and CDR2 from the germline V gene are SNHLY and FYNNEI. V was shortened by 10 bases and J by 4 bases, with 19 bases between the two germline ends. This CDR3 has 14 residues. The CDR3 bases are TGTGCCATAAAAATGGAGATCCTTTCCTATGGCTACACCTTC. It encodes CAIKMEILSYGYTF. Drawing the rest from reference TRBV2 and TRBJ1-2, the complete variable domain is EPEVTQTPSHQVTQMGQEVILRCVPISNHLYFYWYRQILGQKVEFLVSFYNNEISEKSEIFDDQFSVERPDGSNFTLKIRSTKLEDSAMYFCAIKMEILSYGYTFGSGTRLTVV.

The chain carries TRBV10-2 and TRBJ2-5, with TRBD2 identical over 10 bases. Trimming at V came to 7 bases and at J to 5 bases, leaving 7 bases not matched to a gene. This CDR3 region has 14 residues. Germline V gives CDR1 WSHSY, CDR2 SAAADI. The CDR3 DNA reads TGCGCCAGCACCCCTAGCGGGAGTAGGGAGACCCAGTACTTC. This codes for CASTPSGSRETQYF.

This clone was detected ten times or more. CDR3 in amino acids: CASSLRGGVMDTQYF. CDR3 bases: TGTGCCAGCAGCTTAAGAGGGGGCGTCATGGATACGCAGTATTTT. The chain carries TRBV11-2 and TRBJ2-3, with 7 positions matching TRBD1. J lost 6 bases, V lost 2 bases, and 8 bases had no gene match. There are 15 residues in the CDR3. Germline V gene sequence: CDR1 SGHAT, CDR2 FQNNGV. The full variable domain, with the rest looked up from reference TRBV11-2 and TRBJ2-3, is EAGVAQSPRYKIIEKRQSVAFWCNPISGHATLYWYQQILGQGPKLLIQFQNNGVVDDSQLPKDRFSAERLKGVDSTLKIQPAKLEDSAVYLCASSLRGGVMDTQYFGPGTRLTVL.

Comment on this clone: A read error may explain this, as a much larger clone is one base away. The same CDR3 can be traced to other DNA sequences in this sample. The V and J genes are TRBV7-6 and TRBJ2-1; no clear D gene. The CDR3 sequence is 11 residues long. With 1 base removed from V and 9 bases from J, the gap between germline ends came to 4 bases. Germline assignment: CDR1 SGHVS and CDR2 FNYEAQ. DNA for the CDR3: TGTGCCAGCAGCTTAGGTGGTGAGCAGTTCTTC. Translated: CASSLGGEQFF.